This paragraph reports one TCR beta chain. Antigen specificity is unknown. The data are from a study of T-cell memory formation after mild COVID-19. Study-level background: Clusters were largely donor specific. Overall study results and limits: In second-wave clones peaking day 37, SARS-CoV-2 specificity remained unconfirmed. The CD4+ clones that contracted clustered mainly within CM and EM, and the CD8+ clones concentrated in EMRA. Cross-reactive memory apparently joined, as some responding clones appeared in pre-infection memory.

TCRdb re-derived calls from the 5' RACE reads in MiXCR, one entry per CDR3 protein. The sample includes roughly 510,000 distinct CDR3 sequences, approximately 15% of them seen just once. The CDR3 totals 15 residues. The junction had 6 bases not matched to a gene; V was cut back by 6 bases and J by 4 bases. The sequence derives from an adult woman who had mild COVID-19 (a few samples of this study predate the infection). Cell type and time point are not known. The chain couples TRBV12-3 or TRBV12-4 to TRBJ2-1, with 10 bases identical to TRBD2. Material for sequencing was PBMCs or a T cell subset sorted from them (not recorded which). CDR3 protein: CASRGTSAFYNEQFF. CDR3 coding DNA: TGTGCCAGCAGGGGGACTAGCGCATTTTACAATGAGCAGTTCTTC.